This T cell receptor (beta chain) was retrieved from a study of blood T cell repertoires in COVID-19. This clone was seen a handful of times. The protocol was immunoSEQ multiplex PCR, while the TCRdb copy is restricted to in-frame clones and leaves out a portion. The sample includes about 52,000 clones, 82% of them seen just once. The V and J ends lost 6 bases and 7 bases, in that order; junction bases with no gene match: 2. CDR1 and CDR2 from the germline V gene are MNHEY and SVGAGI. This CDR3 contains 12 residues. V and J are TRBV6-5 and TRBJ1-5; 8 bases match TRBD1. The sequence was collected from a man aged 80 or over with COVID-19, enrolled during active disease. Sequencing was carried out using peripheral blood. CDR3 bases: TGTGCCAGCAGGACAGGGGCACAGCCCCAGCATTTT. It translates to CASRTGAQPQHF.